The 6 T cell receptor beta chains below were found in one sample sequenced in a study of cytotoxic CD8 clonotypes in ibrutinib-treated CLL. Assay: immunoSEQ multiplex PCR; the TCRdb copy retains only in-frame clones and omits some. The table records 20,000 to 25,000 clones, about 67% of them present only once. The source material was PBMCs, sampled after 12 months of ibrutinib treatment. The receptors derive from a human donor with chronic lymphocytic leukemia.

This chain links TRBV2 with TRBJ1-5; no reliable D call. Trimming shortened V by 6 bases and J by 2 bases, and 14 bases separated the two germline ends. The CDR3 sequence is 15 residues long. Germline lookup yields CDR1 SNHLY and CDR2 FYNNEI. Written as DNA, the CDR3 is TGTGCCAGCAGCCCCGCCGTTAGGGGCAATCAGCCCCAGCATTTT. This codes for CASSPAVRGNQPQHF.

The V gene is TRBV29-1, the J gene TRBJ1-1; D unresolved. Germline loops: CDR1 SQVTM, CDR2 ANQGSEA. V lost 4 bases and J 4 bases, leaving 7 bases between the germline ends. This CDR3 has 11 residues. The CDR3 nucleotides read TGCAGCGTTGGGGAGGGCACTGAAGCTTTCTTT. Translated, it gives CSVGEGTEAFF.

The genes are TRBV6-1 and TRBJ1-5; D gene uncertain. Between the trimmed V and J ends, which lost 6 bases and 5 bases, there was a span of 5 bases. The CDR3 covers 11 residues. The V gene's germline CDR1 is MNHNS and CDR2 SASEGT. CDR3 nucleotides: TGTGCCAGCAGGTCCCATCAGCCCCAGCATTTT. As protein: CASRSHQPQHF.

V gene TRBV28 combines with J gene TRBJ1-2, with 10 bases fitting TRBD1. The CDR3 is made up of 14 amino acids. The junction had 6 bases not matched to a gene; V was cut back by 4 bases and J by 7 bases. Germline V CDR1 and CDR2: MDHEN, SYDVKM. CDR3 coding DNA: TGTGCCAGCAGTTCCGGGGACAGGGGCCGTGGCTACACCTTC. It translates to CASSSGDRGRGYTF.

V usage is TRBV11-2 and J usage is TRBJ1-5; D is unresolved. The CDR3 is made up of 15 amino acids. Trimming took off 5 bases at V and 1 base at J, with 12 bases between the two ends. Germline V gene data show CDR1 as SGHAT and CDR2 as FQNNGV. This CDR3 reads CASSLDAVSNQPQHF. As DNA, the CDR3 is TGTGCCAGCAGCCTTGATGCGGTCAGCAATCAGCCCCAGCATTTT.

V and J are TRBV19 and TRBJ2-2; 7 positions agree with TRBD1. Trimming took 5 bases from V and 5 from J; bases not matched to a gene: 8. The CDR3 consists of 15 residues. Germline V gene sequence: CDR1 LNHDA, CDR2 SQIVND (reference sequence). This CDR3 reads CASSLRTGGTGELFF. The CDR3 nucleotides read TGTGCCAGTAGTTTAAGGACAGGTGGGACCGGGGAGCTGTTTTTT.